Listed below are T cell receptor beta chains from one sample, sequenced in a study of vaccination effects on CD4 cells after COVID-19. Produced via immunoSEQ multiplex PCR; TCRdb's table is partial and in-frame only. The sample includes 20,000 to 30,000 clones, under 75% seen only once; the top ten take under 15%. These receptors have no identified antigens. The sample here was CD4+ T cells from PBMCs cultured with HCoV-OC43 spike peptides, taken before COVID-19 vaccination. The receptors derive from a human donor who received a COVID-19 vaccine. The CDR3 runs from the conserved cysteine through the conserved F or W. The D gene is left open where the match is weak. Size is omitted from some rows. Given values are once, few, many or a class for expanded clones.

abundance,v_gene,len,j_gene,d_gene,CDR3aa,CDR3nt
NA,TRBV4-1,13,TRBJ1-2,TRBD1,CASWDRGSVSSTF,TGCGCCAGCTGGGACAGGGGTAGTGTAAGCAGTACCTTC
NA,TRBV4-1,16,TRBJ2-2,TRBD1,CASSQSGQGNTGELFF,TGCGCCAGCAGCCAATCGGGACAGGGGAACACCGGGGAGCTGTTTTTT
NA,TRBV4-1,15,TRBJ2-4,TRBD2,CASSQDGRVGNIQYF,TGCGCCAGCAGCCAAGATGGGAGGGTGGGGAACATTCAGTACTTC
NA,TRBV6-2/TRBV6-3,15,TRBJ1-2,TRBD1,CASSGQGRQNYGYTF,TGTGCCAGCAGCGGACAGGGAAGACAAAACTATGGCTACACCTTC
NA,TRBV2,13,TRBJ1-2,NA,CASGDGPNYGYTF,TGTGCCAGCGGTGACGGACCTAACTATGGCTACACCTTC
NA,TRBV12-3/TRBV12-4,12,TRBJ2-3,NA,CASSPDTDTQYF,TGTGCCAGCAGTCCTGACACAGATACGCAGTATTTT
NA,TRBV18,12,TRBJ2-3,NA,CASSPLVDTQYF,TGTGCCAGCTCACCCTTGGTGGATACGCAGTATTTT
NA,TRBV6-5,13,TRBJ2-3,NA,CASSQLSTDTQYF,TGTGCCAGCAGCCAGTTAAGCACAGATACGCAGTATTTT
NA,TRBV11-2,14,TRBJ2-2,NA,CASKTSSNAGELFF,TGTGCCAGCAAGACTAGTTCAAACGCCGGGGAGCTGTTTTTT
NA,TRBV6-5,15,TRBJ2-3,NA,CASSGLLGRTDTQYF,TGTGCCAGCAGCGGCCTTTTGGGTCGAACAGATACGCAGTATTTT
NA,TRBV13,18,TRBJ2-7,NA,CASSWSSIMGPHSYEQYF,TGTGCCAGCAGCTGGTCGTCAATAATGGGTCCCCATTCCTACGAGCAGTACTTC
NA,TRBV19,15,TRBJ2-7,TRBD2,CASSPKRDWVLEQYF,TGTGCCAGTAGTCCCAAGCGGGACTGGGTGCTCGAGCAGTACTTC
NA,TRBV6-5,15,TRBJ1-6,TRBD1,CASSYFGQGDSPLHF,TGTGCCAGCAGTTACTTCGGACAGGGAGATTCACCCCTCCACTTT
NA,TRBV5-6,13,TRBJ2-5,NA,CASSPYSSETQYF,TGTGCCAGCAGCCCCTACTCCTCGGAGACCCAGTACTTC
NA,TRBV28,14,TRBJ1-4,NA,CASSLIGANEKLFF,TGTGCCAGCAGTTTGATCGGGGCTAATGAAAAACTGTTTTTT
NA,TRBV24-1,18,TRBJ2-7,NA,CATSDFLFSDSSTYEQYF,TGTGCCACCAGTGATTTTTTGTTCTCGGACAGCTCGACCTACGAGCAGTACTTC
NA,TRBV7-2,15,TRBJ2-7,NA,CASSPRPRSPYEQYF,TGTGCCAGCAGCCCTCGACCTAGGAGCCCCTACGAGCAGTACTTC
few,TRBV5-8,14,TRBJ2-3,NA,CASSFKDPADTQYF,TGTGCCAGCAGCTTTAAGGATCCAGCAGATACGCAGTATTTT
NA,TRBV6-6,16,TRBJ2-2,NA,CASRSRGGLNTGELFF,TGTGCCAGCAGATCCCGCGGAGGACTGAACACCGGGGAGCTGTTTTTT
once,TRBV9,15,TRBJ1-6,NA,CASSAPQGNNSPLHF,TGTGCCAGCAGCGCACCTCAGGGGAATAATTCACCCCTCCACTTT
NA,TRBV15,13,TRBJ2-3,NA,CATSLSITDTQYF,TGTGCCACCAGCTTGTCTATCACAGATACGCAGTATTTT
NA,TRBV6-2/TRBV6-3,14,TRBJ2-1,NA,CASSPRASWNEQFF,TGTGCCAGCAGTCCCAGGGCTAGCTGGAATGAGCAGTTCTTC
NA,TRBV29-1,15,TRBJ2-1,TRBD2,CSAGRSSGGYNEQFF,TGCAGCGCGGGCAGATCTAGCGGAGGCTACAATGAGCAGTTCTTC
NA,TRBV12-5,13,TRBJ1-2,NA,CVQGGPANYGYTF,TGTGTGCAGGGAGGCCCAGCTAACTATGGCTACACCTTC
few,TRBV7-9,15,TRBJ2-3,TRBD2,CASSSSAGSTDTQYF,TGTGCCAGCAGCTCCTCAGCGGGGAGTACAGATACGCAGTATTTT
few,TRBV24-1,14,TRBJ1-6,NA,CATSDVGDHSPLHF,TGTGCCACCAGTGATGTGGGGGATCATTCACCCCTCCACTTT
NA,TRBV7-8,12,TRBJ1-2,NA,CASSLVGYGYTF,TGTGCCAGCAGCTTAGTGGGCTATGGCTACACCTTC
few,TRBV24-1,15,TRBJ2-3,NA,CATSDERQAKDTQYF,TGTGCCACCAGTGATGAAAGACAGGCGAAAGATACGCAGTATTTT
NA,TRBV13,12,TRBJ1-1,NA,CASSLAPSEAFF,TGTGCCAGCAGCTTAGCTCCCAGTGAAGCTTTCTTT
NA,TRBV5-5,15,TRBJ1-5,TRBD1,CASWEGQGLGQPQHF,TGTGCCAGCTGGGAGGGACAGGGGCTCGGGCAGCCCCAGCATTTT
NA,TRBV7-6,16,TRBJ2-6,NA,CASSLVASAGANVLTF,TGTGCCAGCAGCTTAGTAGCGTCAGCTGGGGCCAACGTCCTGACTTTC
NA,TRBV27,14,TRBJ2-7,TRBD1,CASSSRQGAREQYF,TGTGCCAGCAGTTCCCGACAGGGGGCGCGGGAGCAGTACTTC
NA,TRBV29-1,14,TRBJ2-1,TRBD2,CSVGSASGSTEQFF,TGCAGCGTTGGTTCGGCTAGCGGGAGTACTGAGCAGTTCTTC
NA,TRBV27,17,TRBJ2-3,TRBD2,CASSLPSSSGSADTQYF,TGTGCCAGCAGTTTACCCTCTTCTAGCGGGAGTGCAGATACGCAGTATTTT
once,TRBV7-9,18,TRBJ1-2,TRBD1,CASSLAMRTGDFNYGYTF,TGTGCCAGCAGCTTAGCGATGCGGACAGGAGACTTCAACTATGGCTACACCTTC
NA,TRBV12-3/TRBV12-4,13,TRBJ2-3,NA,CASSWKGTDTQYF,TGTGCCAGCAGTTGGAAGGGGACAGATACGCAGTATTTT
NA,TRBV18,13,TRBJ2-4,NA,CASSPYQGDIQYF,TGTGCCAGCTCACCATACCAAGGGGACATTCAGTACTTC
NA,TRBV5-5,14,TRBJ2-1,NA,CASSQTGSYNEQFF,TGTGCCAGCAGCCAAACGGGGTCCTACAATGAGCAGTTCTTC
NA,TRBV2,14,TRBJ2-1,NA,CASSPRWLANEQFF,TGTGCCAGCAGTCCTAGGTGGCTGGCCAATGAGCAGTTCTTC
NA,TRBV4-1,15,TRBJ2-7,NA,CASSNLGTKTPEQYF,TGCGCCAGCAGCAACCTCGGGACAAAAACCCCCGAGCAGTACTTC
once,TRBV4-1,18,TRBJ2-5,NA,CASSQPPRVVAGQETQYF,TGCGCCAGCAGCCAACCCCCTCGCGTGGTAGCCGGGCAAGAGACCCAGTACTTC
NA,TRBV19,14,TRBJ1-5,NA,CASSRQGMSQPQHF,TGTGCCAGTAGTCGGCAGGGGATGAGTCAGCCCCAGCATTTT
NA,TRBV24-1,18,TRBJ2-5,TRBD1,CATSDPLGQGTSQETQYF,TGTGCCACCAGTGACCCTCTGGGACAGGGGACATCGCAAGAGACCCAGTACTTC
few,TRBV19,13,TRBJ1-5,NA,CASSITGAQPQHF,TGTGCCAGTAGCATTACGGGGGCTCAGCCCCAGCATTTT
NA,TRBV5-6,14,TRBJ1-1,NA,CASSVGMLNTEAFF,TGTGCCAGCAGCGTCGGGATGCTGAACACTGAAGCTTTCTTT
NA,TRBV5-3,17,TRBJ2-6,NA,CARSLDLVDSGANVLTF,TGTGCCAGAAGCTTGGACTTGGTGGACTCTGGGGCCAACGTCCTGACTTTC
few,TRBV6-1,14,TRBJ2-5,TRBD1,CASSETGIGETQYF,TGTGCCAGCAGTGAGACAGGGATAGGCGAGACCCAGTACTTC
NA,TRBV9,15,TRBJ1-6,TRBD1,CASSASTGVRSPLHF,TGTGCCAGCAGCGCGTCGACAGGGGTTAGGTCACCCCTCCACTTT
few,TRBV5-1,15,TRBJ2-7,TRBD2,CASSLYAGETYEQYF,TGCGCCAGCAGCTTGTACGCGGGGGAAACCTACGAGCAGTACTTC
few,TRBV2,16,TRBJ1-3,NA,CASEEQTGSSGNTIYF,TGTGCCAGCGAAGAACAGACAGGAAGCTCTGGAAACACCATATATTTT
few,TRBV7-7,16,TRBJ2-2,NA,CASSSGRLTNTGELFF,TGTGCCAGCAGCTCGGGACGACTTACGAACACCGGGGAGCTGTTTTTT
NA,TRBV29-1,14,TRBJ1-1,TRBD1,CSAGRDRGNTEAFF,TGCAGCGCCGGCCGGGACAGGGGGAACACTGAAGCTTTCTTT